Following are 5 T cell receptor beta chains from one sample sequenced in a study of cytomegalovirus exposure and HLA in healthy donors. Generated by immunoSEQ multiplex PCR, the TCRdb table keeps only in-frame clones and is missing some. The sample has 100,000 to 130,000 clones, around 95% seen once; the top ten hold roughly 0.66%. Sequenced material: PBMCs. These receptors were collected from a woman between 18 and 29 years old in good health and CMV-seronegative.

V usage is TRBV27 and J usage is TRBJ2-1; 11 bases map to TRBD2. CDR3 length equals 20 residues. Germline CDR1 and CDR2: MNHEY and SMNVEV (reference sequence). The ends lost 3 bases at V and 0 bases at J; junction bases unmatched: 13. In DNA form, the CDR3 reads TGTGCCAGCAGTTTTTTGCCGGGACTAGCGGCAAAATTCTCCTACAATGAGCAGTTCTTC. As protein: CASSFLPGLAAKFSYNEQFF.

This chain links TRBV18 with TRBJ2-7, with 8 bases matching TRBD2. The germline CDR1 and CDR2 sequences are KGHSH and LQKENI. The CDR3 spans 16 residues. J lost 4 bases, V lost 4 bases, and 12 bases had no gene match. The CDR3 DNA sequence: TGTGCCAGCTCACTAACCGGCGCTGCGGGGGGTTACGAGCAGTACTTC. It is translated as CASSLTGAAGGYEQYF. Full variable domain (outside the CDR3, taken from reference TRBV18 and TRBJ2-7): NAGVMQNPRHLVRRRGQEARLRCSPMKGHSHVYWYRQLPEEGLKFMVYLQKENIIDESGMPKERFSAEFPKEGPSILRIQQVVRGDSAAYFCASSLTGAAGGYEQYFGPGTRLTVT.

The chain combines TRBV9 with TRBJ2-3, with D maybe TRBD1 (5 bases). V gave up 1 base and J gave up 0 bases, with 12 bases separating them. The CDR3 is 16 residues long. Germline V gives CDR1 SGDLS, CDR2 YYNGEE. CDR3 coding DNA: TGTGCCAGCAGCGTAACCCCAGGGAAAAGCACAGATACGCAGTATTTT. Its protein product is CASSVTPGKSTDTQYF.

The V call is TRBV19, the J call TRBJ2-3, with D perhaps matching TRBD2 (6 bases). The CDR3 has 14 residues. CDR1 is LNHDA and CDR2 is SQIVND in the germline V gene (reference sequence). CDR3 residues: CATRGWASTDTQYF. CDR3 DNA: TGTGCTACCCGGGGGTGGGCATCCACAGATACGCAGTATTTT.

The chain joins TRBV28 to TRBJ2-5; tentatively, D is TRBD1 (5 bases). This CDR3 region has 16 residues. With 3 bases removed from V and 3 bases from J, the gap between germline ends came to 17 bases. From germline, CDR1 is MDHEN and CDR2 SYDVKM. The CDR3 DNA is TGTGCCAGCAGTTTCAGGCTTCAGGGATTCGAAGAGACCCAGTACTTC. It is translated as CASSFRLQGFEETQYF.